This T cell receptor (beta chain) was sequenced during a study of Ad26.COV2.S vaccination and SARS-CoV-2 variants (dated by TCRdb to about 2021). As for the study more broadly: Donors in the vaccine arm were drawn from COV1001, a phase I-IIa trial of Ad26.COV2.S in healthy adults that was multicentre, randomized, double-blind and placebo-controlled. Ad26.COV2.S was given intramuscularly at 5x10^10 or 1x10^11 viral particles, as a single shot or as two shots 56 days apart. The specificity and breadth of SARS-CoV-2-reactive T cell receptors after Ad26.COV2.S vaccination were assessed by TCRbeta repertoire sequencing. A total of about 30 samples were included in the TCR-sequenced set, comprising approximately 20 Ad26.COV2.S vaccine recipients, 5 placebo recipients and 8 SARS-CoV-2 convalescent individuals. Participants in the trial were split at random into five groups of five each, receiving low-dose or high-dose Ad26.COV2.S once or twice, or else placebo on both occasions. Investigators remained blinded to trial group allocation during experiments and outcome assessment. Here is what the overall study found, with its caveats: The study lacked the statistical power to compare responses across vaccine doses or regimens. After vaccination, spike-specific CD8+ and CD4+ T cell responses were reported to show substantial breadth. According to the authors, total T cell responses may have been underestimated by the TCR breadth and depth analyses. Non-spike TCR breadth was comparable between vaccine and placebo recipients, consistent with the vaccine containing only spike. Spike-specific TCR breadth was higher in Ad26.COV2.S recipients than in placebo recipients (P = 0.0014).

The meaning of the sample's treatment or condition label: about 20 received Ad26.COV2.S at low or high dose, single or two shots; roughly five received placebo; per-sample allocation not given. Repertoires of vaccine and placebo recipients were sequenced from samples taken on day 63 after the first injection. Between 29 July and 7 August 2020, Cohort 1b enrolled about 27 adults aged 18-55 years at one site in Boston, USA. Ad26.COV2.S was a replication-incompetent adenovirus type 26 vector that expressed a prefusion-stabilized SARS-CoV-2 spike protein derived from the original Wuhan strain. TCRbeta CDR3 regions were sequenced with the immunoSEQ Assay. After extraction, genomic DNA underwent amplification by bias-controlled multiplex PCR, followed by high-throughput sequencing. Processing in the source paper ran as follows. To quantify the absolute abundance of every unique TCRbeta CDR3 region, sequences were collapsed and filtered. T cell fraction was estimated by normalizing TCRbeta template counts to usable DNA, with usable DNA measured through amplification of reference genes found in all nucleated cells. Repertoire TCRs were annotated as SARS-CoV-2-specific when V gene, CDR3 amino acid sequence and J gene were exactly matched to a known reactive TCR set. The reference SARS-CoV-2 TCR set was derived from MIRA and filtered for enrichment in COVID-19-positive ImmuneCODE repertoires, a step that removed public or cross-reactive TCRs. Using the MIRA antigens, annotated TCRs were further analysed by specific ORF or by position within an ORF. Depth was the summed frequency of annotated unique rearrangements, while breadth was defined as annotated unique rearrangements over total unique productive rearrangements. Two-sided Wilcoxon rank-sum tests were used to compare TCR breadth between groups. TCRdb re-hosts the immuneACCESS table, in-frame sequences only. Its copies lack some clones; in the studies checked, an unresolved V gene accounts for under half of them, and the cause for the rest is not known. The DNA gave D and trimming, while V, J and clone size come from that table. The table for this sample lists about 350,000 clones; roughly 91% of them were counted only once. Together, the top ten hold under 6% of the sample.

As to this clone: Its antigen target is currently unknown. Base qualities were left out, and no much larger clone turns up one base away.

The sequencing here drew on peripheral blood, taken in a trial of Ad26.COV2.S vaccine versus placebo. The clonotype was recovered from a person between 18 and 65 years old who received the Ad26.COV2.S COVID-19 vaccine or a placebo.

The CDR3 protein sequence reads: CARKGQVENQPQHF. In nucleotide form, the sequence is TGTGCCAGGAAAGGACAGGTGGAAAATCAGCCCCAGCATTTT. The rearranged chain carries TRBV6-5 and TRBJ1-5, and 7 bases in between align with TRBD1. Trimming leaves V shorter by 9 bases and J shorter by 4 bases, with the junction holding 9 bases beyond the gene matches. The CDR3, cysteine through phenylalanine, is 14 amino acids long. CDR3 DNA is the only sequence kept; it has 42 bases, read in frame from the first base. Per the germline V gene, MNHEY is the CDR1 and SVGAGI is the CDR2.